The 29 T cell receptor beta chains in this list originate from one sample, sequenced in a study of cytomegalovirus exposure and HLA in healthy donors. The PCR made use of 60 Vbeta and 13 Jbeta primers. Some clones are missing from TCRdb's copy, which holds only in-frame ones; the method was immunoSEQ multiplex PCR. The table records 150,000 to 200,000 clones, roughly 77% of them present only once. The sample consisted of PBMCs. These receptors originate from a woman aged 45-60 years in good health and CMV-seronegative.

The V gene is TRBV29-1, the J gene TRBJ1-2; perhaps TRBD1 as D (5 bases). The CDR3 is 13 residues long. Germline assignment: CDR1 SQVTM and CDR2 ANQGSEA. Trimming pared 4 bases from V and 0 bases from J, leaving 9 bases between. The CDR3 sequence: CSVVTGANYGYTF. The DNA of the CDR3 is TGCAGCGTTGTAACAGGAGCTAACTATGGCTACACCTTC.

The chain is built from TRBV19 and TRBJ1-1; D remains unclear. This CDR3 contains 15 residues. Trimming stripped 1 base from V and 0 bases from J, with 9 bases between. Looked up from germline, CDR1 is LNHDA and CDR2 is SQIVND (reference sequence). The chain's CDR3 is CASSIASQMNTEAFF. CDR3 nucleotide sequence: TGTGCCAGTAGTATAGCGTCACAGATGAACACTGAAGCTTTCTTT. Full variable domain (rest looked up from reference TRBV19 and TRBJ1-1): DGGITQSPKYLFRKEGQNVTLSCEQNLNHDAMYWYRQDPGQGLRLIYYSQIVNDFQKGDIAEGYSVSREKKESFPLTVTSAQKNPTAFYLCASSIASQMNTEAFFGQGTRLTVV.

The chain has TRBV5-4 and TRBJ2-3; 10 nucleotides match TRBD1. CDR1 and CDR2 from the germline V gene are SGHNT and YYREEE (reference sequence). With 3 bases clipped from V and 4 bases from J, the junction kept 8 bases outside the gene matches. This CDR3 is built from 16 residues. CDR3 amino acids: CASSSPGQGVSDTQYF. The CDR3 nucleotides are TGTGCCAGCAGCTCCCCTGGACAGGGGGTCTCAGATACGCAGTATTTT.

The V gene is TRBV11-2, the J gene TRBJ2-1, with D unclear. Germline CDR1 is SGHAT and CDR2 is FQNNGV. Trimming shortened V by 5 bases and J by 2 bases, and 7 bases separated the two germline ends. The CDR3 spans 13 residues. Here the CDR3 reads CASSTGPYNEQFF. The CDR3 DNA follows: TGTGCCAGCAGCACTGGGCCCTACAATGAGCAGTTCTTC.

The chain uses TRBV2 and TRBJ2-7; D may be TRBD2 (5 bases). In germline, CDR1 is SNHLY, CDR2 FYNNEI. This CDR3 contains 14 residues. The ends were cut back, 8 bases at V and 0 bases at J, with 14 bases in the middle. The CDR3 DNA is TGTGCCAGCGTAAGCGGCAGAGTCTCCTACGAGCAGTACTTC. It is translated as CASVSGRVSYEQYF.

The rearrangement uses TRBV21-1 and TRBJ1-2. TRBV21-1 is designated a pseudogene. The CDR3 consists of 17 residues. CDR3 sequence: CASSNRGRMGDFYGYTF. DNA for the CDR3: TGTGCCAGCAGCAATAGGGGCCGAATGGGGGACTTTTATGGCTACACCTTC.

V is TRBV10-1 and J is TRBJ1-2, with a possible D match to TRBD1 (6 bases). The ends were cut back, 4 bases at V and 0 bases at J, with 18 bases in the middle. The length of the CDR3 is 17 residues. Germline V gene lookup returns CDR1 WNHNN and CDR2 SYGVQD (reference sequence). CDR3 sequence: CASSGRAPGASNYGYTF. The CDR3 bases are TGCGCCAGCAGTGGAAGGGCCCCAGGGGCTTCTAACTATGGCTACACCTTC.

In this sample, this clone turned up once. This rearrangement joins TRBV19 to TRBJ2-2, with 11 bases lining up with TRBD2. CDR1 is LNHDA, CDR2 SQIVND, per germline (reference sequence). Losses at the gene ends were 6 bases for V and 6 bases for J; bases not matched to a gene: 6. The CDR3 length is 15 residues. CDR3 bases: TGTGCCAGTAGCCGACTAGCGGGAAAGTCCGGGGAGCTGTTTTTT. It is translated as CASSRLAGKSGELFF.

V gene TRBV11-2 combines with J gene TRBJ1-1; 11 bases agree with TRBD1. V dropped 5 bases and J dropped 10; count of bases not matched to a gene: 9. Germline CDR1 is SGHAT and CDR2 is FQNNGV. The CDR3 is made up of 14 amino acids. CDR3 loop: CASSDGQGAFAAFF. The DNA for the CDR3 is TGTGCCAGCAGCGACGGACAGGGGGCATTCGCAGCTTTCTTT.

The chain combines TRBV18 with TRBJ1-4, with D possibly being TRBD1 (6 bases). The V gene's germline CDR1 is KGHSH and CDR2 LQKENI. This CDR3 is 14 amino acids long. The V end lost 3 bases, the J end lost 7 bases, and 12 bases lay between the germline ends. The CDR3 loop is CASSPRGLGEKLFF. CDR3 coding DNA: TGTGCCAGCTCACCCAGGGGTTTGGGTGAAAAACTGTTTTTT.

The chain has TRBV9 and TRBJ1-1; the D is unclear. The CDR3 sequence is 15 residues long. Germline CDR1 reads SGDLS; CDR2 reads YYNGEE. The ends were cut back, 4 bases at V and 0 bases at J, with 13 bases in the middle. For the CDR3, the DNA is TGTGCCAGCAGCCGCGCTTCCGTTATGAACACTGAAGCTTTCTTT. Translated, it gives CASSRASVMNTEAFF.

This clone was detected a few times. A junction boundary mismatches the germline segment, possibly from a read error. The genes are TRBV2 and TRBJ2-1; 9 bases align to TRBD1. The CDR3 loop spans 11 amino acids. From germline, CDR1 is SNHLY and CDR2 FYNNEI. The CDR3 DNA sequence: TGTGCCAGCAGGGGACAGGGAATTTTGCTCTTC. Its protein product is CASRGQGILLF.

This sequence joins TRBV7-2 and TRBJ2-5, with 11 nucleotides matching TRBD1. The V gene end was trimmed by 7 bases and the J gene end by 4 bases; junction bases not matched to a gene: 17. CDR1 SGHTA and CDR2 FQGNSA come from the germline V gene. The CDR3 covers 18 residues. In DNA form, the CDR3 reads TGTGCCAGCATCAGAGAGGGGACCGGGACAGGGGGGGCAGAGACCCAGTACTTC. This translates into CASIREGTGTGGAETQYF.

In its sample, this clone was seen once. The chain recombines TRBV9 with TRBJ1-1; D may be TRBD1 (5 bases). Trimming removed 0 bases at V and 3 bases at J, with 12 bases between. This CDR3 has 15 residues. Germline CDR1 reads SGDLS; CDR2 reads YYNGEE. The CDR3 reads CASSVGGGWDTEAFF. CDR3 nucleotide sequence: TGTGCCAGCAGCGTAGGGGGGGGGTGGGACACTGAAGCTTTCTTT.

The gene calls are TRBV19 and TRBJ2-2; D is ambiguous. CDR1 and CDR2 (germline): LNHDA, SQIVND (reference sequence). This CDR3 has 15 amino acids. Deletions cut 3 bases from V and 0 bases from J, with 8 bases between. The CDR3 nucleotides read TGTGCCAGTAGTATCGGCGGTTCGAACACCGGGGAGCTGTTTTTT. Protein product: CASSIGGSNTGELFF.

The chain carries TRBV6-1 and TRBJ2-5, with 7 positions matching TRBD1. Trimming cost V 10 bases and J 1 base; bases outside gene matches: 6. This CDR3 comprises 13 residues. The V gene's germline CDR1 is MNHNS and CDR2 SASEGT. CDR3 region: CATRDSFQETQYF. CDR3 DNA sequence: TGTGCCACCCGGGACAGCTTCCAAGAGACCCAGTACTTC.

This chain links TRBV7-9 with TRBJ2-6; D possibly corresponds to TRBD1 (5 bases). Germline lookup yields CDR1 SEHNR and CDR2 FQNEAQ (reference sequence). The CDR3 sequence is 15 residues long. Trimming shortened V by 0 bases and J by 4 bases, and 7 bases separated the two germline ends. The CDR3 sequence: CASSLAGPGANVLTF. CDR3 sequence (DNA): TGTGCCAGCAGCTTAGCGGGGCCCGGGGCCAACGTCCTGACTTTC.

The chain carries TRBV11-3 and TRBJ2-1; TRBD2 agrees at 11 bases. Germline lookup yields CDR1 SGHNT and CDR2 YENEEA. CDR3 length equals 15 residues. V was pared by 1 base and J by 7 bases, with 3 bases of the junction left unmatched. CDR3 sequence: CASSLALAGDNEQFF. The CDR3 DNA reads as TGTGCCAGCAGCTTAGCACTAGCGGGAGATAATGAGCAGTTCTTC.

This clone was seen a single time. The chain combines TRBV18 with TRBJ2-3, with TRBD2 identical over 7 bases. After removal of 3 bases from V and 0 bases from J, the junction contained 15 bases not matched to a gene. CDR3 length: 19 amino acids. Germline loops: CDR1 KGHSH, CDR2 LQKENI. DNA of the CDR3: TGTGCCAGCTCACCTTCCGTGGTCGGAGCGGGATATAGCACAGATACGCAGTATTTT. Protein product: CASSPSVVGAGYSTDTQYF.

The gene calls are TRBV7-8 and TRBJ1-5; D is unresolved. CDR1 is SGHVS and CDR2 is FQNEAQ in the germline V gene. The CDR3 runs 15 residues. V was shortened by 5 bases and J by 0 bases, with 11 bases between the two germline ends. In nucleotides, the CDR3 is TGTGCCAGCAGCCCACGACTCAATAGCAATCAGCCCCAGCATTTT. It codes for CASSPRLNSNQPQHF.

A few counts support this clone. The rearrangement joins TRBV30 to TRBJ1-1, with 9 positions matching TRBD1. This CDR3 has 11 amino acids. Germline CDR1 GTSNPN, CDR2 SVGIG (reference sequence). Trimming at V came to 4 bases and at J to 11 bases, leaving 5 bases not matched to a gene. CDR3 loop: CAWNDRGMAFF. CDR3 sequence (DNA): TGTGCCTGGAATGACAGGGGGATGGCTTTCTTT. Full variable domain (remainder filled in from reference TRBV30 and TRBJ1-1): SQTIHQWPATLVQPVGSPLSLECTVEGTSNPNLYWYRQAAGRGLQLLFYSVGIGQISSEVPQNLSASRPQDRQFILSSKKLLLSDSGFYLCAWNDRGMAFFGQGTRLTVV.

CDR3 sequence (DNA): TGTGCCAGCAGTTACCCAAAGGACAGCTATAATTCACCCCTCCACTTT. Its protein product is CASSYPKDSYNSPLHF. The genes are TRBV6-6 and TRBJ1-6, with D possibly being TRBD1 (6 bases). Per the germline V gene, CDR1 is MNHNY and CDR2 is SVGAGI (reference sequence). CDR3 length equals 16 residues. Trimming left V 2 bases short and J 3 bases short, with 11 bases between.

V and J are TRBV2 and TRBJ1-6; D possibly corresponds to TRBD1 (6 bases). The CDR3 has 14 residues. Trimming left V 6 bases short and J 6 bases short, with 12 bases between. The V gene's germline CDR1 is SNHLY and CDR2 FYNNEI. The DNA for the CDR3 is TGTGCCAGCAGGGCTACAGGGAGTAATTCACCCCTCCACTTT. Translating gives CASRATGSNSPLHF.

V gene TRBV15 combines with J gene TRBJ2-7; 10 bases align to TRBD1. Trimming cost V 0 bases and J 3 bases; bases outside gene matches: 8. CDR3 length equals 17 residues. In germline, CDR1 is LNHNV, CDR2 YYDKDF (reference sequence). The CDR3 sequence is CATSRDPRDRGFYEQYF. CDR3 sequence (DNA): TGTGCCACCAGCAGAGATCCCCGGGACAGGGGCTTCTACGAGCAGTACTTC.

The CDR3 nucleotides are TGTGCCAGCAGCGTCGCGGACAGGGGGCTCTCCGGAAACACCATATATTTT. Encoded protein: CASSVADRGLSGNTIYF. V is TRBV7-2 and J is TRBJ1-3, with 11 positions matching TRBD1. The junction had 10 bases not matched to a gene; V was cut back by 5 bases and J by 4 bases. In germline, CDR1 is SGHTA, CDR2 FQGNSA. This CDR3 comprises 17 residues.

V gene TRBV4-3 combines with J gene TRBJ1-2; TRBD1 matches at 8 bases. The CDR3 has 16 residues. The junction had 9 bases not matched to a gene; V was cut back by 2 bases and J by 4 bases. Germline loops: CDR1 LGHNA, CDR2 YSLEER. DNA of the CDR3: TGCGCCAGCAGCCAAACGGACAGGGAGACCCGCTATGGCTACACCTTC. It is translated as CASSQTDRETRYGYTF.

The rearrangement links TRBV5-1 to TRBJ2-1, with D possibly being TRBD1 (6 bases). V was trimmed by 2 bases and J by 7 bases, leaving 10 bases between them. Germline loops: CDR1 SGHRS, CDR2 YFSETQ. The CDR3 is 13 amino acids. The CDR3, as DNA: TGCGCCAGCAGCTTATACAGGGATAATGAGCAGTTCTTC. Protein: CASSLYRDNEQFF.

The chain uses TRBV6-5 and TRBJ2-1, with 13 nucleotides matching TRBD2. With 2 bases clipped from V and 10 bases from J, the junction kept 8 bases outside the gene matches. The length of the CDR3 is 16 residues. The germline gives CDR1 MNHEY, CDR2 SVGAGI. The CDR3 DNA is TGTGCCAGCAGTTACCTAACTAGCGGGAGGGCCGGAGAGCAGTTCTTC. It encodes CASSYLTSGRAGEQFF.

The V gene is TRBV9, the J gene TRBJ1-1, with D possibly being TRBD1 (5 bases). The germline V gene encodes CDR1 SGDLS and CDR2 YYNGEE. The CDR3 sequence is 14 residues long. V lost 6 bases and J lost 6, with 18 bases in between. CDR3 amino acids: CASTLPLGGAEAFF. The CDR3 DNA reads TGTGCCAGCACGCTCCCGTTGGGGGGGGCTGAAGCTTTCTTT.